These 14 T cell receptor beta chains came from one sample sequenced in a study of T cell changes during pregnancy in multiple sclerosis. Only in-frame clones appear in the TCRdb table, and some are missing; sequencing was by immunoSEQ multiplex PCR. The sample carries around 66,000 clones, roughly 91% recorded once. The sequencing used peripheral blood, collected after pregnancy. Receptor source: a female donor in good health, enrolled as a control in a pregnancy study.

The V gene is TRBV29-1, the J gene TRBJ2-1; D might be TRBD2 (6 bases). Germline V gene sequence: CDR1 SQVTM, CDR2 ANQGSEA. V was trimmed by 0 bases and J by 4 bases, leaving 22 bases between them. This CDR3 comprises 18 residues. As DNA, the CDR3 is TGCAGCGTTGAAGAGGGACCTACTTCGGTCCGGGGGTACAATGAGCAGTTCTTC. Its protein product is CSVEEGPTSVRGYNEQFF.

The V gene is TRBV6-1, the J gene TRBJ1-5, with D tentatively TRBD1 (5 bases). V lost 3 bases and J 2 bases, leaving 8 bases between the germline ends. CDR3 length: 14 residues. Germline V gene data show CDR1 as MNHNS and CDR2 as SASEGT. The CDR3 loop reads CASSERGGNQPQHF. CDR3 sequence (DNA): TGTGCCAGCAGTGAGCGGGGGGGCAATCAGCCCCAGCATTTT.

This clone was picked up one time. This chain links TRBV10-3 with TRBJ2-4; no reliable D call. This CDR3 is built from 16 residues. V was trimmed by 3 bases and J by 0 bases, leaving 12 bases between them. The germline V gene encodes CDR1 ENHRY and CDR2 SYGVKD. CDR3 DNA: TGTGCCATCAGTGAAGGTGCGGCCCTAGCCAAAAACATTCAGTACTTC. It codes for CAISEGAALAKNIQYF.

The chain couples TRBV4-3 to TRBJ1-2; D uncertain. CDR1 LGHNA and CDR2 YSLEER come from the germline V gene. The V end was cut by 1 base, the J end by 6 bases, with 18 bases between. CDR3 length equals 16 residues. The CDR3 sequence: CASSQGVVTELHGYTF. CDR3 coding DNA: TGCGCCAGCAGCCAAGGTGTGGTCACAGAGCTGCATGGCTACACCTTC.

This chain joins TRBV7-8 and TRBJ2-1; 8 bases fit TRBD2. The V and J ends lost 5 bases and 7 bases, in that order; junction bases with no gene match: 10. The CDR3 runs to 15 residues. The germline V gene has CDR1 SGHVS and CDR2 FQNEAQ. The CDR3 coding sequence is TGTGCCAGCAGCCTCGCTCGGGGGGGACTGAATGAGCAGTTCTTC. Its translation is CASSLARGGLNEQFF.

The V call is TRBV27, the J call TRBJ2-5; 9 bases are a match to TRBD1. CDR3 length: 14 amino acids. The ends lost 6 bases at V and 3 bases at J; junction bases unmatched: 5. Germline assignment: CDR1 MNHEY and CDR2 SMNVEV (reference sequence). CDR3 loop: CASRGGTGKETQYF. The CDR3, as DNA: TGTGCCAGCAGGGGAGGGACAGGGAAAGAGACCCAGTACTTC.

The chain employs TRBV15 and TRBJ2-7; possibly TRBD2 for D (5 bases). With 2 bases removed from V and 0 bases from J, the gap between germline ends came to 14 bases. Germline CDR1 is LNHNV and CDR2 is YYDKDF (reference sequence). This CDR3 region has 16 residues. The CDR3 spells CATSRTLDLSSYEQYF. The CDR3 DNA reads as TGTGCCACCAGCAGAACTCTGGACTTAAGCTCCTACGAGCAGTACTTC.

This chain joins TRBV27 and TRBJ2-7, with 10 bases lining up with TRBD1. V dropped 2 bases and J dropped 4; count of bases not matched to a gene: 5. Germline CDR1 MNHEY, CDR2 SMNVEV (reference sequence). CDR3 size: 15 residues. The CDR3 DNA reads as TGTGCCAGCAGTTTAAAGGGGGGACAGGGGTACGAGCAGTACTTC. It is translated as CASSLKGGQGYEQYF.

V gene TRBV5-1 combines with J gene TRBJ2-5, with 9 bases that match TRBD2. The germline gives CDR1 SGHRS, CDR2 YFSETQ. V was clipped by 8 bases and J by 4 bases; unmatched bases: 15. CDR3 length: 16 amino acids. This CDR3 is CASSSNGGGARETQYF. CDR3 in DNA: TGCGCCAGTAGTTCCAACGGCGGGGGGGCCAGAGAGACCCAGTACTTC.

CDR3 amino acids: CASSHPGVNTEAFF. The CDR3 bases are TGCGCCAGCAGCCACCCCGGGGTGAACACTGAAGCTTTCTTT. The chain carries TRBV4-3 and TRBJ1-1; the D is unclear. This CDR3 contains 14 residues. The germline V gene encodes CDR1 LGHNA and CDR2 YSLEER. Trimming shortened V by 3 bases and J by 0 bases, and 8 bases separated the two germline ends.

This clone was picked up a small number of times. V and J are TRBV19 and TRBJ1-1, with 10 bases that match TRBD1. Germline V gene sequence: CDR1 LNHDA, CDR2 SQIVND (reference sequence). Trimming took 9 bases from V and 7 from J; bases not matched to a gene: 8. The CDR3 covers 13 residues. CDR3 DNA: TGTGCCAGCAAGGACAGGGGGATCCGTGAAGCTTTCTTT. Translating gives CASKDRGIREAFF.

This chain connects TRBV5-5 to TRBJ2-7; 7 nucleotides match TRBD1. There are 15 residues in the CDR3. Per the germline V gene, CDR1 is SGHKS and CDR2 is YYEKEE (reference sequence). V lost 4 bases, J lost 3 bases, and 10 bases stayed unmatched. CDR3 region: CASSHRDRSFYEQYF. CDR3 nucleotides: TGTGCCAGCAGCCACCGGGACAGATCATTCTACGAGCAGTACTTC.

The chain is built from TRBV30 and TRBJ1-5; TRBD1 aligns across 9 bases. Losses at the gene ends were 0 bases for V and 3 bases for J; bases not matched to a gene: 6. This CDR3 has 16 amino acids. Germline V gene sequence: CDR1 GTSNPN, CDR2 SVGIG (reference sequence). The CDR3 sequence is CAWSVPWDRDNQPQHF. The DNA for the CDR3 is TGTGCCTGGAGTGTCCCCTGGGACAGGGACAATCAGCCCCAGCATTTT.

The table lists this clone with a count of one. CDR3 DNA sequence: TGTGCCAGCAGTTTATCCGCTGCGGGGAACACTGAAGCTTTCTTT. Residues: CASSLSAAGNTEAFF. The chain has TRBV27 and TRBJ1-1; no definite D call. V was pared by 0 bases and J by 1 base, with 9 bases between. The CDR3 contains 15 residues. Germline V lookup: CDR1 MNHEY, CDR2 SMNVEV (reference sequence).